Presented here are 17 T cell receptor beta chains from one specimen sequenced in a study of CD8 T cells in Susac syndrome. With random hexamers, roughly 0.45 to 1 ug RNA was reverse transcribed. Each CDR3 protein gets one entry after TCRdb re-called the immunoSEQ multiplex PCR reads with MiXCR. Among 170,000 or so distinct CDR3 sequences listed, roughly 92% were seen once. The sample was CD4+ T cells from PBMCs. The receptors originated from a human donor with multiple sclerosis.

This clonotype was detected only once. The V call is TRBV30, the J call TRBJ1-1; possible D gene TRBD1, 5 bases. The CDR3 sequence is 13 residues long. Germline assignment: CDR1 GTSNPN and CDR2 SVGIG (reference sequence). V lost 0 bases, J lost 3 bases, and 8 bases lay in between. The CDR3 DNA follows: TGTGCCTGGAGTGTACGGGGACACACTGAAGCTTTCTTT. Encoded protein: CAWSVRGHTEAFF.

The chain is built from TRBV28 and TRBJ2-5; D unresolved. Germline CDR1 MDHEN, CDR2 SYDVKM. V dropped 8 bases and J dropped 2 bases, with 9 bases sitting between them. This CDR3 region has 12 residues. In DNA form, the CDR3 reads TGTGCCAGCGGCCTCATGCAAGAGACCCAGTACTTC. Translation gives CASGLMQETQYF.

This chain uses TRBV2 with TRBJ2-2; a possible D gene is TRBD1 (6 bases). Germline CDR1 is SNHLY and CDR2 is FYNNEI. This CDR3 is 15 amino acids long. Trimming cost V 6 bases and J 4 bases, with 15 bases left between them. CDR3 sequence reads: CASSPTGRSTGELFF. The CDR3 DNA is TGTGCCAGCAGCCCTACAGGGCGTAGCACCGGGGAGCTGTTTTTT.

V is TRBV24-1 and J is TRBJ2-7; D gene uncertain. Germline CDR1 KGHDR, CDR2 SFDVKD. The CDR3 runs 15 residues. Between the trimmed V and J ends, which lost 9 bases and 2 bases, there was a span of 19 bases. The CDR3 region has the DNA TGTGCCACCCCCCCCGACTTTAGTCGGCCCTACGAGCAGTACTTC. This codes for CATPPDFSRPYEQYF.

CDR3 DNA sequence: TGTGCCAGCAGTTACAGTCCGGGCACCTCCTACAATGAGCAGTTCTTC. Residues: CASSYSPGTSYNEQFF. V and J are TRBV6-6 and TRBJ2-1; D is ambiguous. From germline, CDR1 is MNHNY and CDR2 SVGAGI (reference sequence). The CDR3 extends over 16 amino acids. Between the trimmed V and J ends, which lost 2 bases and 0 bases, there was a span of 11 bases.

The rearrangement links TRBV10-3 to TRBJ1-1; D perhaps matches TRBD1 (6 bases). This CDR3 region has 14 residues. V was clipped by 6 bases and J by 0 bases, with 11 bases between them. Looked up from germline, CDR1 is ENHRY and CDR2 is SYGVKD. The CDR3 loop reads CAIRDRLMNTEAFF. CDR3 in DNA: TGTGCCATCAGGGACAGATTAATGAACACTGAAGCTTTCTTT.

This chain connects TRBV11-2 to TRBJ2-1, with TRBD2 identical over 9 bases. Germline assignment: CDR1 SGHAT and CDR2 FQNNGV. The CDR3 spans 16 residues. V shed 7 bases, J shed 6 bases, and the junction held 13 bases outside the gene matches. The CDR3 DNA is TGTGCCAGCACCGCTCTGGTGCGGGGGGGGTCCAATGAGCAGTTCTTC. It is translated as CASTALVRGGSNEQFF.

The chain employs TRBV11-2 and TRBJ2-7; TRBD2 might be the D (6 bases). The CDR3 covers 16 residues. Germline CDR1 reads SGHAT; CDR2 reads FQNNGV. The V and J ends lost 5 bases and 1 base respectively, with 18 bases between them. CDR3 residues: CASSPIARRGSYEQYF. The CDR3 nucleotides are TGTGCCAGCAGCCCTATTGCCAGACGGGGGTCCTACGAGCAGTACTTC. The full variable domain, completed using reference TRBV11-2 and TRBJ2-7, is EAGVAQSPRYKIIEKRQSVAFWCNPISGHATLYWYQQILGQGPKLLIQFQNNGVVDDSQLPKDRFSAERLKGVDSTLKIQPAKLEDSAVYLCASSPIARRGSYEQYFGPGTRLTVT.

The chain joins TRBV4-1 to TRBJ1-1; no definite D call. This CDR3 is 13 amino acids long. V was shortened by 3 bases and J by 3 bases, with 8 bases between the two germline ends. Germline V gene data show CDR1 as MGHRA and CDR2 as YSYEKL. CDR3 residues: CASSHPRDTEAFF. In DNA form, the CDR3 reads TGCGCCAGCAGCCATCCGCGGGACACTGAAGCTTTCTTT.

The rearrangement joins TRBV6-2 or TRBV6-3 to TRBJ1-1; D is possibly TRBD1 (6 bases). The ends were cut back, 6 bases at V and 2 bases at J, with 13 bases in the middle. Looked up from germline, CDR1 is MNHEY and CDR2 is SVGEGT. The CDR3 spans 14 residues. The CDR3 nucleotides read TGTGCCAGCAGCCGACCGGGGACAAACACTGAAGCTTTCTTT. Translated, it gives CASSRPGTNTEAFF.

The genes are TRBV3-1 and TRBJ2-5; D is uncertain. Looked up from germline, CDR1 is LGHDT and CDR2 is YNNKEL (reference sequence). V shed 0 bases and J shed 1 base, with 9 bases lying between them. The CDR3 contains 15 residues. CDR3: CASSQEDGFQETQYF. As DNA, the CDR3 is TGTGCCAGCAGCCAAGAGGACGGGTTCCAAGAGACCCAGTACTTC.

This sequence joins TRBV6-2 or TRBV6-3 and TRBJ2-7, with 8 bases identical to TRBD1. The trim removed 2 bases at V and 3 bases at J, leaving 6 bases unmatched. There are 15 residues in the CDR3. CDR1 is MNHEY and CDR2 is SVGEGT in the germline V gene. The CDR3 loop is CASSYHGQGHYEQYF. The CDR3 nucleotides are TGTGCCAGCAGTTACCACGGACAGGGCCACTACGAGCAGTACTTC.

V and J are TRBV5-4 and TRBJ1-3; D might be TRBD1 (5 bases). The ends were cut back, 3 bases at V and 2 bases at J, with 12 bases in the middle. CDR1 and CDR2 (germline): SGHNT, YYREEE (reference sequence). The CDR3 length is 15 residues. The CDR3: CASSSGQRTGNTIYF. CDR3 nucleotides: TGTGCCAGCAGCTCCGGACAAAGAACTGGAAACACCATATATTTT.

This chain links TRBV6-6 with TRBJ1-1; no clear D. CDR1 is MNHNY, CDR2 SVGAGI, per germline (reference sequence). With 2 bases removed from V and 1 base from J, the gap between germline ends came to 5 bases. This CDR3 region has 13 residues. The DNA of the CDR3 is TGTGCCAGCAGTTACCAAGGGAACACTGAAGCTTTCTTT. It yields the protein CASSYQGNTEAFF.

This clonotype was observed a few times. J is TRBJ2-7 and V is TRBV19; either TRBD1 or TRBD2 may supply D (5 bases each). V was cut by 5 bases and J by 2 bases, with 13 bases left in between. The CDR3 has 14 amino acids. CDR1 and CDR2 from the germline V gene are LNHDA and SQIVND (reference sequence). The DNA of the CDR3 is TGTGCCAGTAGTTCGACGGGGACGACCTACGAGCAGTACTTC. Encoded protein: CASSSTGTTYEQYF.

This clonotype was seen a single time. In DNA form, the CDR3 reads TGTGCCAGCAGTTACTCTGCAGGGTGGGAGACCCAGTACTTC. Translating gives CASSYSAGWETQYF. V and J are TRBV6-5 and TRBJ2-5, with D possibly matching TRBD1 (5 bases). V was clipped by 0 bases and J by 5 bases, with 10 bases between them. The CDR3 contains 14 residues. The V gene's germline CDR1 is MNHEY and CDR2 SVGAGI.

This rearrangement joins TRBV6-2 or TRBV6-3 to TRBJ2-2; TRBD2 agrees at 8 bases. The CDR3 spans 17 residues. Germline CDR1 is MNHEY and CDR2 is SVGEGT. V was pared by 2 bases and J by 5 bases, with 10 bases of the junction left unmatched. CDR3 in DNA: TGTGCCAGCAGTTACCTCCTGACAGCGGGAGAAACCGGGGAGCTGTTTTTT. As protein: CASSYLLTAGETGELFF.